These T cell receptor beta chains were read from a single sample in a study of cytomegalovirus exposure and HLA in healthy donors. The protocol was immunoSEQ multiplex PCR, while the TCRdb copy is restricted to in-frame clones and leaves out a portion. Here the sample spans under 200,000 clones, 79% being singletons. Material: PBMCs. The receptors were gathered from a woman between 45 and 65 years old in good health and CMV-seronegative. CDR3s leave out the opening cysteine and the closing phenylalanine or tryptophan. Each record gives: clone size, V gene, J gene, CDR3 protein. Clone size, where shown, is once, few, many, or a class for clones that have expanded.

size: -; V: TRBV5-6; J: TRBJ1-2; CDR3: ASSPYRDTNYGYT
size: -; V: TRBV19; J: TRBJ2-1; CDR3: ASTNRVNEQF
size: -; V: TRBV7-2; J: TRBJ2-7; CDR3: ASSPRTSGSDEQY
size: few; V: TRBV5-8; J: TRBJ2-1; CDR3: ASSKGQIVSNEQF
size: -; V: TRBV7-2; J: TRBJ2-5; CDR3: ASSLVFGRKETQY
size: -; V: TRBV5-1; J: TRBJ1-1; CDR3: ASSLDPGLNTEAF
size: few; V: TRBV5-1; J: TRBJ1-1; CDR3: ASSLITDTMNTEAF
size: -; V: TRBV7-2; J: TRBJ2-1; CDR3: ASSSRVSEQF
size: -; V: TRBV10-3; J: TRBJ2-1; CDR3: AAGGGGYNEQF
size: -; V: TRBV29-1; J: TRBJ2-3; CDR3: SVTRGPRTDTQY
size: few; V: TRBV29-1; J: TRBJ2-7; CDR3: SVSPSESYEQY
size: -; V: TRBV19; J: TRBJ2-5; CDR3: ASSILAGGQETQY
size: -; V: TRBV7-6; J: TRBJ1-3; CDR3: ASSLDNSGNTIY
size: -; V: TRBV9; J: TRBJ1-1; CDR3: ASSKQAGNTEAF
size: -; V: TRBV28; J: TRBJ2-3; CDR3: ASMGMGATSTDTQY
size: -; V: TRBV25-1; J: TRBJ1-2; CDR3: ASSELRWQGGDGYT
size: -; V: TRBV11-2; J: TRBJ1-5; CDR3: ASSPGGGVGPQH
size: -; V: TRBV28; J: TRBJ2-7; CDR3: ASTPAGVLVGEQY
size: -; V: TRBV4-3; J: TRBJ2-2; CDR3: ASSRTTLNTGELF
size: -; V: TRBV7-2; J: TRBJ2-1; CDR3: ASSLGGTGGVNEQF
size: -; V: TRBV9; J: TRBJ2-3; CDR3: ASSVGDTDTQY
size: -; V: TRBV4-3; J: -; CDR3: ASSPGQGADEQY
size: -; V: TRBV5-6; J: TRBJ1-3; CDR3: ASSTPGTFEDTIY
size: -; V: TRBV4-2; J: TRBJ1-5; CDR3: ASSPGQNQPQH
size: -; V: TRBV4-1; J: TRBJ1-1; CDR3: ASSQDLRGQTEAF
size: -; V: TRBV18; J: TRBJ2-5; CDR3: ASSQSSGSLETQY
size: few; V: TRBV6-1; J: TRBJ1-6; CDR3: ASRESRDSPLH
size: -; V: TRBV28; J: TRBJ1-5; CDR3: ASSGRTGANQPQH
size: -; V: TRBV14; J: -; CDR3: ASSPWDRGTEQY
size: -; V: TRBV18; J: TRBJ2-7; CDR3: ASSQIGQGAYEQY
size: -; V: TRBV5-1; J: TRBJ2-1; CDR3: ASSLYRGNEQF
size: -; V: TRBV6-5; J: TRBJ2-7; CDR3: ATTRAGIDEQY
size: -; V: TRBV11-2; J: TRBJ2-2; CDR3: ASRDVRGTGELF
size: -; V: TRBV4-2; J: TRBJ2-7; CDR3: ASSQANRGSSYEQY